This is a list of T cell receptor beta chains from one sample in a study of T cell changes during pregnancy in multiple sclerosis. Clones were read by immunoSEQ multiplex PCR, and TCRdb kept only the in-frame ones, dropping some. Among approximately 33,000 clones listed, 85% to 90% were seen once. Sequencing was performed on CD4+ T cells from peripheral blood mononuclear cells, taken in the first trimester of pregnancy. These TCRs come from a female donor in good health, enrolled as a control in a pregnancy study. CDR3s include the opening cysteine and the closing phenylalanine or tryptophan. The D gene is left open where the match is weak.

D gene | J gene | V gene | CDR3 protein | CDR3 DNA
- | TRBJ1-1 | TRBV11-3 | CASSLDPGGFTEAFF | TGTGCCAGCAGCTTAGATCCCGGGGGGTTCACTGAAGCTTTCTTT
TRBD1 | TRBJ2-1 | TRBV14 | CASSQMDRGLSSYNEQFF | TGTGCCAGCAGCCAGATGGACAGGGGGTTGAGCTCCTACAATGAGCAGTTCTTC
- | TRBJ1-1 | TRBV19 | CASKKGGGMNTEAFF | TGTGCCAGCAAGAAGGGGGGGGGAATGAACACTGAAGCTTTCTTT
TRBD1 | TRBJ2-2 | TRBV6-5 | CASSRQGRNTGELFF | TGTGCCAGCAGTAGACAGGGGCGGAACACCGGGGAGCTGTTTTTT
- | TRBJ2-7 | TRBV7-2 | CASSSATSGQYF | TGTGCCAGCAGCTCCGCCACTTCTGGGCAGTACTTC
TRBD2 | TRBJ2-3 | TRBV6-6 | CASRPSSGGTDTQYF | TGTGCCAGCAGACCCTCTAGCGGGGGCACAGATACGCAGTATTTT
TRBD2 | TRBJ2-5 | TRBV11-2 | CASSSTSGGALAQYF | TGTGCCAGCAGCTCGACTAGCGGGGGGGCGTTGGCCCAGTACTTC
TRBD1 | TRBJ2-2 | TRBV5-4 | CASSTPGQGNTGELFF | TGTGCCAGCAGTACACCGGGACAGGGGAACACCGGGGAGCTGTTTTTT
- | TRBJ2-2 | TRBV18 | CASSPRGAGELFF | TGTGCCAGCTCGCCTAGGGGTGCCGGGGAGCTGTTTTTT
- | TRBJ2-5 | TRBV28 | CASSFKGGYQETQYF | TGTGCCAGCAGTTTCAAGGGCGGGTACCAAGAGACCCAGTACTTC
- | TRBJ1-3 | TRBV19 | CASSLGSGNTIYF | TGTGCCAGTAGCCTCGGCTCTGGAAACACCATATATTTT
- | TRBJ1-6 | TRBV30 | CACSTASLNSPLHF | TGTGCCTGTTCGACAGCTTCCTTAAATTCACCCCTCCACTTT
- | TRBJ2-5 | TRBV19 | CASSHGSGQETQYF | TGTGCCAGTAGTCATGGGTCAGGGCAAGAGACCCAGTACTTC